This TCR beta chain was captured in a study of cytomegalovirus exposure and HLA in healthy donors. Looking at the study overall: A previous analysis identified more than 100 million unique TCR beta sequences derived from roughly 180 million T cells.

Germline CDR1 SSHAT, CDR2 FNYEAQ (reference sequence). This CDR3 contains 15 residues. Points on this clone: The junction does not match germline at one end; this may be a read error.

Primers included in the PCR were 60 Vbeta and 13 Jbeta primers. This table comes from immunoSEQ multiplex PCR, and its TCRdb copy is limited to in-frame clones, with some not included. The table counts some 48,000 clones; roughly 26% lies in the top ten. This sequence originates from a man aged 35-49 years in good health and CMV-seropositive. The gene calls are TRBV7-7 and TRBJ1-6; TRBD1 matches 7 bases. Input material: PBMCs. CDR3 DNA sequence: TGTGCTAGCACCTCGTTTACAGGGGAAGGTTCACCCCTCCACTTT. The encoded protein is CASTSFTGEGSPLHF. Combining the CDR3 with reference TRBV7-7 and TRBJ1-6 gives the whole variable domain GAGVSQSPRYKVTKRGQDVTLRCDPISSHATLYWYQQALGQGPEFLTYFNYEAQPDKSGLPSDRFSAERPEGSISTLTIQRTEQRDSAMYRCASTSFTGEGSPLHFGNGTRLTVT.